Following are 24 T cell receptor beta chains from one sample sequenced in a study of OX40 agonist ivuxolimab in advanced cancers. Only in-frame clones appear in the TCRdb table, and some are missing; sequencing was by immunoSEQ multiplex PCR. The sample gives roughly 80,000 clones, over 90% of which show up once; around 0.75% is in the top ten. Source: CD4+ or CD8+ T cells sorted from blood, taken in a trial of the OX40 agonist ivuxolimab. Source of these receptors: an adult with an advanced solid tumor such as melanoma, head and neck, liver or kidney cancer.

This clone showed up just a few times. The chain uses TRBV11-2 and TRBJ2-1; a possible D gene is TRBD2 (5 bases). The CDR3 consists of 12 residues. Germline CDR1 and CDR2: SGHAT and FQNNGV. Between the trimmed V and J ends, which lost 5 bases and 11 bases, there was a span of 13 bases. This CDR3 is CASSTPSTQQFF. CDR3 DNA sequence: TGTGCCAGCAGCACCCCTAGCACCCAGCAGTTCTTC.

This chain joins TRBV28 and TRBJ2-7; D not resolved. From germline, CDR1 is MDHEN and CDR2 SYDVKM. The V and J ends lost 2 bases and 6 bases respectively, with 5 bases between them. The CDR3 spans 11 residues. CDR3 loop: CASSLLGEQYF. The CDR3 DNA is TGTGCCAGCAGTTTACTAGGCGAGCAGTACTTC.

The chain links TRBV29-1 to TRBJ2-3; TRBD2 is a possible D gene (6 bases). This CDR3 region has 14 residues. The V gene lost 2 bases and the J gene lost 7 bases, with 16 bases spanning the gap. Germline-derived CDR1 and CDR2 are SQVTM and ANQGSEA. CDR3: CSVELGEVFNTQYF. Written as DNA, the CDR3 is TGCAGCGTTGAACTGGGGGAGGTTTTTAATACGCAGTATTTT.

This clone was detected only a few times. J is TRBJ1-5 and V is TRBV28, with no clear D. The CDR3 runs 13 residues. Germline V gene data show CDR1 as MDHEN and CDR2 as SYDVKM. V was pared by 6 bases and J by 3 bases, with 9 bases between. The CDR3 protein is CASSRGSNQPQHF. As DNA, the CDR3 is TGTGCCAGCAGCCGGGGTTCCAATCAGCCCCAGCATTTT. Full variable domain (rest looked up from reference TRBV28 and TRBJ1-5): DVKVTQSSRYLVKRTGEKVFLECVQDMDHENMFWYRQDPGLGLRLIYFSYDVKMKEKGDIPEGYSVSREKKERFSLILESASTNQTSMYLCASSRGSNQPQHFGDGTRLSIL.

The V gene is TRBV11-2, the J gene TRBJ1-2, with D tentatively TRBD1 (5 bases). The germline V gene encodes CDR1 SGHAT and CDR2 FQNNGV. CDR3 length: 13 amino acids. V was clipped by 5 bases and J by 1 base, with 8 bases between them. CDR3 in DNA: TGTGCCAGCAGCCCGCAGGGTAACTATGGCTACACCTTC. It is translated as CASSPQGNYGYTF.

The rearrangement uses TRBV29-1 and TRBJ2-7; 11 bases line up with TRBD1. Germline-derived CDR1 and CDR2 are SQVTM and ANQGSEA. J was trimmed by 10 bases and V by 5 bases; bases with no gene match: 4. The CDR3 covers 11 residues. In nucleotides, the CDR3 is TGCAGCGTTCCGGACAGGGGGCAACAGTACTTC. Translating gives CSVPDRGQQYF.

This clone was picked up one time. The chain links TRBV19 to TRBJ1-1; 7 bases line up with TRBD1. The V gene end was trimmed by 6 bases and the J gene end by 8 bases; junction bases not matched to a gene: 9. The germline V gene has CDR1 LNHDA and CDR2 SQIVND (reference sequence). The CDR3 sequence is 13 residues long. CDR3 DNA sequence: TGTGCCAGTAGCCCACCCACAGGGGCGGAAGCTTTCTTT. Translating it yields CASSPPTGAEAFF.

Here the CDR3 reads CASTPRRGIDQPQHF. As DNA, the CDR3 is TGTGCCAGCACCCCTAGGCGGGGGATAGATCAGCCCCAGCATTTT. The chain links TRBV6-1 to TRBJ1-5, with TRBD1 as a possible D gene (5 bases). The CDR3 covers 15 residues. Trimming left V 7 bases short and J 5 bases short, with 18 bases between. CDR1 is MNHNS, CDR2 SASEGT, per germline.

The J gene is TRBJ2-2, the V gene TRBV2; a weak D match, TRBD1 (5 bases). Deletions cut 6 bases from V and 5 bases from J, with 10 bases between. CDR1 is SNHLY, CDR2 FYNNEI, per germline. The CDR3 has 13 residues. CDR3 DNA: TGTGCCAGCAGGACCCAGGGTACCGGGGAGCTGTTTTTT. Translation: CASRTQGTGELFF.

This clone has a single count. The V and J genes are TRBV5-5 and TRBJ2-7, with 7 bases fitting TRBD1. CDR1 and CDR2 from the germline V gene are SGHKS and YYEKEE (reference sequence). The CDR3 consists of 15 residues. With V trimmed by 1 base and J by 4 bases, 8 bases remained unmatched. The CDR3 nucleotides read TGTGCCAGCAGCTTGTTGTCAGGGGGAACTTACGAGCAGTACTTC. Translating it yields CASSLLSGGTYEQYF.

The chain has TRBV28 and TRBJ1-2; D uncertain. The CDR3 runs to 12 residues. The ends were cut back, 2 bases at V and 4 bases at J, with 5 bases in the middle. Germline V gene data show CDR1 as MDHEN and CDR2 as SYDVKM. The CDR3 coding sequence is TGTGCCAGCAGTTTACGGTTCTATGGCTACACCTTC. It specifies CASSLRFYGYTF.

V is TRBV7-9 and J is TRBJ2-3; possibly TRBD1 for D (6 bases). This CDR3 has 14 amino acids. V dropped 6 bases and J dropped 0 bases, with 10 bases sitting between them. The germline V gene has CDR1 SEHNR and CDR2 FQNEAQ (reference sequence). CDR3 coding DNA: TGTGCCAGCAGTCCGGGACACAGCACAGATACGCAGTATTTT. Protein product: CASSPGHSTDTQYF.

The V call is TRBV18, the J call TRBJ2-5; 10 nucleotides line up with TRBD1. CDR1 and CDR2 from the germline V gene are KGHSH and LQKENI. This CDR3 has 14 residues. The V gene end was trimmed by 3 bases and the J gene end by 2 bases; junction bases not matched to a gene: 0. CDR3 residues: CASSPGQGQETQYF. The CDR3 DNA reads as TGTGCCAGCTCACCGGGACAGGGGCAAGAGACCCAGTACTTC.

In this sample, this clone turned up once. This chain joins TRBV11-2 and TRBJ2-3; 11 bases fit TRBD2. Germline trimming cut 5 bases from V and 3 bases from J; bases unmatched to any gene: 4. CDR1 and CDR2 (germline): SGHAT, FQNNGV. The CDR3 runs 15 residues. In DNA, the CDR3 is TGTGCCAGCAGCCCGGGACTAGCGGTTACAGATACGCAGTATTTT. Translation: CASSPGLAVTDTQYF. The complete variable domain, with remaining parts taken from reference TRBV11-2 and TRBJ2-3, reads EAGVAQSPRYKIIEKRQSVAFWCNPISGHATLYWYQQILGQGPKLLIQFQNNGVVDDSQLPKDRFSAERLKGVDSTLKIQPAKLEDSAVYLCASSPGLAVTDTQYFGPGTRLTVL.

This clone occurred once. The rearrangement uses TRBV4-2 and TRBJ2-3; D unclear. The CDR3 runs to 13 residues. V lost 0 bases and J 4 bases, leaving 5 bases between the germline ends. CDR1 and CDR2 from the germline V gene are LGHNA and YNFKEQ. CDR3 residues: CASSQEVADTQYF. CDR3 DNA sequence: TGTGCCAGCAGCCAAGAGGTTGCAGATACGCAGTATTTT.

CDR3 amino acids: CASSQAGVTDTQYF. CDR3 nucleotide sequence: TGTGCCAGCAGCCAAGCGGGGGTCACAGATACGCAGTATTTT. The V and J genes are TRBV7-2 and TRBJ2-3; 8 bases are shared with TRBD2. The trim removed 5 bases at V and 2 bases at J, leaving 3 bases unmatched. This CDR3 is built from 14 residues. Germline loops: CDR1 SGHTA, CDR2 FQGNSA.

The sample holds one count of this clone. The chain joins TRBV5-5 to TRBJ2-2; maybe TRBD1 (6 bases). This CDR3 has 15 amino acids. The germline V gene has CDR1 SGHKS and CDR2 YYEKEE (reference sequence). V lost 1 base and J 5 bases, leaving 12 bases between the germline ends. The CDR3 is CASSLPGASTGELFF. CDR3 nucleotides: TGTGCCAGCAGCTTGCCAGGGGCTTCTACCGGGGAGCTGTTTTTT. Full variable domain (missing parts from reference TRBV5-5 and TRBJ2-2): DAGVTQSPTHLIKTRGQQVTLRCSPISGHKSVSWYQQVLGQGPQFIFQYYEKEERGRGNFPDRFSARQFPNYSSELNVNALLLGDSALYLCASSLPGASTGELFFGEGSRLTVL.

The chain links TRBV6-1 to TRBJ2-2; D is perhaps TRBD2 (5 bases). V gave up 6 bases and J gave up 7 bases, with 12 bases separating them. Germline CDR1 MNHNS, CDR2 SASEGT. The CDR3 runs to 13 residues. DNA for the CDR3: TGTGCCAGCAGCTTTAGAGGGAACGGGGAGCTGTTTTTT. Encoded protein: CASSFRGNGELFF.

The V gene is TRBV9, the J gene TRBJ2-5, with unresolved D. Germline assignment: CDR1 SGDLS and CDR2 YYNGEE. The CDR3 length is 14 residues. Trimming took off 4 bases at V and 3 bases at J, with 13 bases between the two ends. DNA of the CDR3: TGTGCCAGCAGCCCTGGCGGCCTTAAAGAGACCCAGTACTTC. Translated: CASSPGGLKETQYF. The whole variable domain, remainder taken from reference TRBV9 and TRBJ2-5, is DSGVTQTPKHLITATGQRVTLRCSPRSGDLSVYWYQQSLDQGLQFLIQYYNGEERAKGNILERFSAQQFPDLHSELNLSSLELGDSALYFCASSPGGLKETQYFGPGTRLLVL.

The chain employs TRBV30 and TRBJ2-2; D is undetermined. The CDR3 consists of 15 residues. CDR1 is GTSNPN and CDR2 is SVGIG in the germline V gene (reference sequence). Between the trimmed V and J ends, which lost 4 bases and 3 bases, there was a span of 15 bases. This CDR3 is CAWKGSFIYTGELFF. CDR3 in DNA: TGTGCCTGGAAGGGTTCGTTCATCTACACCGGGGAGCTGTTTTTT.

The chain has TRBV10-3 and TRBJ1-1; D remains ambiguous. The V end was cut by 2 bases, the J end by 2 bases, with 0 bases between. This CDR3 contains 11 residues. The germline V gene has CDR1 ENHRY and CDR2 SYGVKD. CDR3 nucleotide sequence: TGTGCCATCAGTGAGAACACTGAAGCTTTCTTT. Translating it yields CAISENTEAFF.

The J gene is TRBJ1-5, the V gene TRBV6-6; a possible D gene is TRBD1 (6 bases). The CDR3 spans 13 residues. V shed 5 bases and J shed 4 bases, with 9 bases lying between them. Germline CDR1 is MNHNY and CDR2 is SVGAGI (reference sequence). The CDR3 nucleotides read TGTGCCAGCAGTGGACAGTTAAATCAGCCCCAGCATTTT. Encoded protein: CASSGQLNQPQHF.

The CDR3 is CASSYSRTFDQPQHF. The CDR3 DNA is TGTGCCAGCAGTTACTCACGGACATTTGACCAGCCCCAGCATTTT. This chain joins TRBV6-6 and TRBJ1-5; possible D gene TRBD1, 5 bases. V was pared by 0 bases and J by 7 bases, with 13 bases between. CDR3 size: 15 residues. The V gene's germline CDR1 is MNHNY and CDR2 SVGAGI (reference sequence).

As DNA, the CDR3 is TGTGCCAGCAGTTACAGCTCCTATAGATACCAAGAGACCCAGTACTTC. Translated, it gives CASSYSSYRYQETQYF. The chain carries TRBV6-5 and TRBJ2-5; D is unclear. Trimming removed 2 bases from V and 0 bases from J, with 13 bases in between. Germline CDR1 is MNHEY and CDR2 is SVGAGI. The CDR3 spans 16 residues.